Each of the 6 T cell receptor beta chains below was sequenced from the same sample in a study of blood T cells in healthy people across ages. For the second PCR, which ran for about 7 to 11 cycles, a sample-barcoded 5' primer and a J-beta primer mix were used. Each CDR3 protein is one row after TCRdb ran MiXCR on the 5' RACE reads. The profile covers about 1.4 million distinct CDR3 sequences, with 55% to 75% appearing a single time and more than 6% taken by the ten largest. Specimen: blood. The receptors stem from a young man in good health.

This chain joins TRBV4-2 and TRBJ2-7; 9 bases map to TRBD1. This CDR3 comprises 13 residues. V trimming: 5 bases; J trimming: 7 bases; junction bases outside the gene matches: 6. Germline V lookup: CDR1 LGHNA, CDR2 YNFKEQ. The CDR3 DNA follows: TGTGCCAGCAGCGTACAGGGGGCCGAGGAGCAGTACTTC. Its translation is CASSVQGAEEQYF.

V usage is TRBV2 and J usage is TRBJ1-2, with no clear D. This CDR3 region has 13 residues. Per germline, CDR1 SNHLY and CDR2 FYNNEI. With 6 bases removed from V and 8 bases from J, the gap between germline ends came to 16 bases. The CDR3 DNA reads TGTGCCAGCAGAGAGAACACGGAGGGCGGCTACACCTTC. It is translated as CASRENTEGGYTF.

This rearrangement joins TRBV9 to TRBJ2-7, with 7 bases matching TRBD2. The junction had 3 bases not matched to a gene; V was cut back by 3 bases and J by 3 bases. CDR1 is SGDLS and CDR2 is YYNGEE in the germline V gene. The CDR3 has 13 amino acids. CDR3 in amino acids: CASSAGLNYEQYF. The CDR3, as DNA: TGTGCCAGCAGCGCGGGACTAAACTACGAGCAGTACTTC.

This clonotype has just a few counts. The V gene is TRBV7-8, the J gene TRBJ2-3, with TRBD1 matching over 7 bases. This CDR3 has 16 residues. Germline CDR1 and CDR2: SGHVS and FQNEAQ. The ends lost 2 bases at V and 2 bases at J; junction bases unmatched: 7. CDR3 sequence reads: CASSLYPTGNTDTQYF. The CDR3, as DNA: TGTGCCAGCAGCTTATATCCGACAGGGAACACAGATACGCAGTATTTT.

A few counts support this clonotype. The chain joins TRBV7-2 to TRBJ1-4; TRBD1 matches 7 bases. The J segment lost 14 bases and the V segment lost 5 bases, leaving 11 bases of the junction unmatched. Germline CDR1 is SGHTA and CDR2 is FQGNSA. This CDR3 spans 13 amino acids. CDR3 loop: CASSRRQGTLLFF. In DNA, the CDR3 is TGTGCCAGCAGCCGGAGACAGGGAACCCTCCTGTTTTTT. The full variable domain, in which reference TRBV7-2 and TRBJ1-4 provide the parts outside the CDR3, is GAGVSQSPSNKVTEKGKDVELRCDPISGHTALYWYRQSLGQGLEFLIYFQGNSAPDKSGLPSDRFSAERTGGSVSTLTIQRTQQEDSAVYLCASSRRQGTLLFFGSGTQLSVL.

This clonotype was observed a few times. This chain links TRBV24-1 with TRBJ2-3, with TRBD1 identical over 10 bases. The CDR3 covers 17 residues. V lost 3 bases to trimming and J lost 0 bases; unmatched junction nucleotides: 5. The germline CDR1 and CDR2 sequences are KGHDR and SFDVKD. CDR3 DNA sequence: TGTGCCACCAGTGATGGGGACAGGGGACTTAGCACAGATACGCAGTATTTT. The encoded protein is CATSDGDRGLSTDTQYF.